One sample yielded the 17 T cell receptor beta chains listed below, sequenced in a study of Graves' ophthalmopathy and Graves' hyperthyroidism. TCR beta CDR3 amplification used RNA transcripts. HTBI primers primed a first-round RT-PCR, and a second-round multiplex PCR followed. TCRdb processed the multiplex PCR reads anew with MiXCR; each CDR3 protein has one entry. The table has 300,000 or so distinct CDR3 sequences, roughly 16% seen once. The material sequenced was peripheral blood. All receptors come from an adult man with Graves' ophthalmopathy.

The sample holds many counts of this clonotype. V gene TRBV3-1 combines with J gene TRBJ1-6; D is perhaps TRBD1 (6 bases). In germline, CDR1 is LGHDT, CDR2 YNNKEL (reference sequence). The length of the CDR3 is 12 residues. The ends were cut back, 0 bases at V and 13 bases at J, with 7 bases in the middle. Here the CDR3 reads CASSQEGGPLHF. The CDR3 region has the DNA TGTGCCAGCAGCCAAGAAGGGGGGCCCCTCCACTTT. The full variable domain, with the rest looked up from reference TRBV3-1 and TRBJ1-6, is DTAVSQTPKYLVTQMGNDKSIKCEQNLGHDTMYWYKQDSKKFLKIMFSYNNKELIINETVPNRFSPKSPDKAHLNLHINSLELGDSAVYFCASSQEGGPLHFGNGTRLTVT.

At least ten counts were recorded for this clonotype. V and J are TRBV5-1 and TRBJ2-7, with TRBD2 matching over 9 bases. The germline CDR1 and CDR2 sequences are SGHRS and YFSETQ. This CDR3 contains 17 residues. The V segment lost 4 bases and the J segment 3 bases; nucleotides outside the gene matches: 14. The DNA for the CDR3 is TGCGCCAGCAGCCTAGAGGGTAGCGGGAGATCCCTCTACGAGCAGTACTTC. Its translation: CASSLEGSGRSLYEQYF.

As for this clonotype: At one boundary the junction diverges from the germline segment, which might be a read error. This chain connects TRBV12-3 or TRBV12-4 to TRBJ1-5; D ambiguous. The CDR3 is made up of 14 amino acids. The CDR3 sequence: CASSFIGGNQPQRF. CDR3 sequence (DNA): TGTGCCAGCAGCTTTATCGGTGGAAATCAGCCCCAGCGTTTT.

This clonotype was recorded at least ten times. The chain has TRBV4-2 and TRBJ2-5; perhaps TRBD1 as D (6 bases). The V gene lost 4 bases and the J gene lost 4 bases, with 19 bases spanning the gap. The CDR3 covers 16 residues. Germline assignment: CDR1 LGHNA and CDR2 YNFKEQ. The CDR3 region has the DNA TGTGCCAGCAGCCGAACCGGGACCGGGACATCAGAGACCCAGTACTTC. Amino acids: CASSRTGTGTSETQYF.

This clonotype came up many times. The chain carries TRBV4-3 and TRBJ2-7; D not certain. Trimming pared 0 bases from V and 1 base from J, leaving 10 bases between. The CDR3 has 15 residues. Germline V gene lookup returns CDR1 LGHNA and CDR2 YSLEER. The CDR3 bases are TGCGCCAGCAGCCAAGATCGGCGCGGTTCCTACGAGCAGTACTTC. It yields the protein CASSQDRRGSYEQYF.

This clonotype was seen at least ten times. The rearrangement uses TRBV9 and TRBJ1-2; unclear D gene. Germline V gene sequence: CDR1 SGDLS, CDR2 YYNGEE. Deletions cut 5 bases from V and 2 bases from J, with 13 bases between. CDR3 size: 14 residues. The DNA for the CDR3 is TGTGCCAGCAGTCCCAGGATTTCGAACTATGGCTACACCTTC. This sequence encodes CASSPRISNYGYTF.

This clonotype has a count of ten or more. The chain has TRBV5-1 and TRBJ1-2; the D is unclear. V shed 0 bases and J shed 4 bases, with 10 bases lying between them. Germline loops: CDR1 SGHRS, CDR2 YFSETQ. The CDR3 totals 14 residues. Here the CDR3 DNA reads TGCGCCAGCAGCTTGGGAGGGTATGCCTATGGCTACACCTTC. Translating it yields CASSLGGYAYGYTF.

The genes are TRBV7-8 and TRBJ2-2, with 11 nucleotides matching TRBD2. This CDR3 region has 15 residues. Germline V gene data show CDR1 as SGHVS and CDR2 as FQNEAQ. V was clipped by 6 bases and J by 4 bases; unmatched bases: 4. CDR3 DNA sequence: TGTGCCAGCAGTGAACTAGCGGGGGCCACCGGGGAGCTGTTTTTT. Translating it yields CASSELAGATGELFF. Together with reference TRBV7-8 and TRBJ2-2, the CDR3 gives the full variable domain: GAGVSQSPRYKVAKRGQDVALRCDPISGHVSLFWYQQALGQGPEFLTYFQNEAQLDKSGLPSDRFFAERPEGSVSTLKIQRTQQEDSAVYLCASSELAGATGELFFGEGSRLTVL.

This clonotype was picked up many times. The chain joins TRBV11-2 to TRBJ2-5; D possibly corresponds to TRBD2 (6 bases). The CDR3 runs to 15 residues. V dropped 5 bases and J dropped 5 bases, with 18 bases sitting between them. Germline V CDR1 and CDR2: SGHAT, FQNNGV. CDR3 protein: CASSHDAGRQETQYF. DNA for the CDR3: TGTGCCAGCAGCCACGACGCGGGGCGACAGGAGACCCAGTACTTC.

This clonotype came up many times. V usage is TRBV5-1 and J usage is TRBJ2-7; tentatively, D is TRBD2 (5 bases). Per germline, CDR1 SGHRS and CDR2 YFSETQ. This CDR3 is built from 13 residues. V lost 0 bases and J 4 bases, leaving 8 bases between the germline ends. The CDR3 DNA is TGCGCCAGCAGCTTGGATCCGGGATACGAGCAGTACTTC. Protein product: CASSLDPGYEQYF.

The chain combines TRBV30 with TRBJ1-2; 7 positions agree with TRBD1. Germline CDR1 GTSNPN, CDR2 SVGIG (reference sequence). The CDR3 has 13 residues. Trimming cost V 4 bases and J 2 bases; bases outside gene matches: 4. The DNA for the CDR3 is TGTGCCTGGACCCCGGACAGGAACTATGGCTACACCTTC. Translating it yields CAWTPDRNYGYTF.

There are many counts of this clonotype. This CDR3 is CSGTKPGGNTEAFF. DNA for the CDR3: TGCAGTGGCACGAAACCGGGGGGTAACACTGAAGCTTTCTTT. This chain connects TRBV20-1 to TRBJ1-1; D is possibly TRBD1 (5 bases). Deletions cut 7 bases from V and 2 bases from J, with 17 bases between. The germline CDR1 and CDR2 sequences are DFQATT and SNEGSKA (reference sequence). The CDR3 spans 14 residues.

The gene calls are TRBV6-2 or TRBV6-3 and TRBJ2-5; tentative D call: TRBD2 (5 bases). From germline, CDR1 is MNHEY and CDR2 SVGEGT. V was clipped by 7 bases and J by 3 bases, with 12 bases between them. The CDR3 is made up of 13 amino acids. Written as DNA, the CDR3 is TGTGCCAGCAACTTTTTCGGGAAAGAGACCCAGTACTTC. Its translation: CASNFFGKETQYF.

This clonotype was seen ten or more times. J is TRBJ1-6 and V is TRBV3-1; perhaps TRBD1 as D (6 bases). This CDR3 contains 12 residues. The V and J ends lost 5 bases and 13 bases respectively, with 12 bases between them. Germline V gives CDR1 LGHDT, CDR2 YNNKEL (reference sequence). CDR3 residues: CASSTLRGPLHF. The CDR3, as DNA: TGTGCCAGCAGCACGCTCAGGGGTCCCCTCCACTTT.

The gene calls are TRBV6-5 and TRBJ2-7; 9 bases fit TRBD1. The germline V gene has CDR1 MNHEY and CDR2 SVGAGI. V dropped 3 bases and J dropped 3; count of bases not matched to a gene: 12. The CDR3 loop spans 17 amino acids. The CDR3: CASSYDGTGIDGYEQYF. The CDR3 nucleotides read TGTGCCAGCAGTTATGACGGGACAGGGATCGACGGCTACGAGCAGTACTTC.

This clonotype has a count of ten or more. The chain joins TRBV20-1 to TRBJ1-5; D uncertain. In germline, CDR1 is DFQATT, CDR2 SNEGSKA (reference sequence). V lost 6 bases, J lost 0 bases, and 9 bases lay in between. The CDR3 is 13 residues long. The CDR3 here is CSASEHSNQPQHF. DNA for the CDR3: TGCAGTGCAAGTGAACATAGCAATCAGCCCCAGCATTTT.

The sample holds many counts of this clonotype. The chain uses TRBV12-5 and TRBJ2-5; possible D gene TRBD2, 5 bases. The V end was cut by 6 bases, the J end by 4 bases, with 18 bases between. Germline lookup yields CDR1 LGHNT and CDR2 FRNRAP. The CDR3 is 15 residues long. The CDR3 region is CASGTGSSPTETQYF. CDR3 in DNA: TGTGCTAGTGGAACGGGGTCAAGCCCCACAGAGACCCAGTACTTC.